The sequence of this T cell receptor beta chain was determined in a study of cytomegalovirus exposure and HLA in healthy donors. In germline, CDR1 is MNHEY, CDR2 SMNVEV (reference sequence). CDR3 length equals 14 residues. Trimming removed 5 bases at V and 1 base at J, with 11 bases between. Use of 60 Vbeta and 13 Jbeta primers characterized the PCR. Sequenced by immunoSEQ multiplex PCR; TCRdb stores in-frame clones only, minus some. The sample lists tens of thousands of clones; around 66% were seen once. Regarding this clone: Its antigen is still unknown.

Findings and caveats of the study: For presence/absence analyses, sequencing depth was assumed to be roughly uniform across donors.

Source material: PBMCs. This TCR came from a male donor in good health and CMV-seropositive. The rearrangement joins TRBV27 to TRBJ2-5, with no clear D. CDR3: CASSARRGQETQYF. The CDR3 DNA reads TGTGCCAGCAGTGCCAGAAGAGGCCAAGAGACCCAGTACTTC.